This TCR beta chain is from a study of OX40 agonist ivuxolimab in advanced cancers. About the research overall: Three partial responders included one hepatocellular carcinoma patient and two cutaneous melanoma patients.

TCRdb keeps only in-frame clones here, not all; method: immunoSEQ multiplex PCR. The sample lists roughly 70,000 clones, 75% to 90% occurring once. The V gene end was trimmed by 4 bases and the J gene end by 7 bases; junction bases not matched to a gene: 7. The CDR3 loop spans 15 amino acids. CDR1 and CDR2 from the germline V gene are MNHNS and SASEGT. The source is an adult with an advanced solid tumor such as melanoma, head and neck, liver or kidney cancer. The specimen was CD4+ or CD8+ T cells sorted from blood, collected in a trial of the OX40 agonist ivuxolimab. The genes are TRBV6-1 and TRBJ1-6; 7 bases agree with TRBD1. CDR3 nucleotides: TGTGCCAGCAGTGCCCGACAGGGTTACAATTCACCCCTCCACTTT. It specifies CASSARQGYNSPLHF.